This T cell receptor beta chain was recorded in a study of long-term antiretroviral therapy in people with HIV. Notes on the study in general: Diversity rose after ART but stayed below transplant donor controls. Samples were collected from 2004 to 2017 under possibly less effective ART regimens.

Investigators performed immunoSEQ version v3.0 at survey level. The protocol was immunoSEQ multiplex PCR, while the TCRdb copy is restricted to in-frame clones and leaves out a portion. The sample yields tens of thousands of clones, around 84% seen once. J lost 2 bases, V lost 3 bases, and 6 bases had no gene match. Germline assignment: CDR1 SGHNT and CDR2 YYREEE (reference sequence). The CDR3 covers 15 residues. As to this clone: The antigen is undetermined.

The sequencing used unsorted PBMCs, collected roughly 6.2 years after starting antiretroviral therapy. This chain links TRBV5-4 with TRBJ2-5; 8 bases are a match to TRBD1. This sequence originates from a young man with HIV. CDR3: CASSSLGQGQETQYF. The DNA of the CDR3 is TGTGCCAGCAGCTCGCTCGGACAGGGTCAAGAGACCCAGTACTTC.